This T cell receptor (beta chain) emerged from a study of blood T cell repertoires in COVID-19. Across the study: T cells, B-cell-depleted T cells, or PBMCs provided the cDNA or gDNA that served as material.

Germline values: CDR1 SEHNR, CDR2 FQNEAQ (reference sequence). The length of the CDR3 is 15 residues. The V end was cut by 2 bases, the J end by 10 bases, with 18 bases between. Authors' processing steps: For nucleated cells, counts were estimated from reference gene primer amplification. Some clones are missing from TCRdb's copy, which holds only in-frame ones; the method was immunoSEQ multiplex PCR. The V and J calls and the clone size are those of that table, but D and trimming were determined from the DNA. Among hundreds of thousands of clones listed, 87% were seen once. This rearrangement joins TRBV7-9 to TRBJ2-1; a weak D match, TRBD1 (6 bases). This TCR was recovered from a woman between 40 and 55 years old who had recovered from COVID-19. The sequenced sample was peripheral blood. CDR3 residues: CASSLSGQGIWEQFF. The CDR3 DNA reads as TGTGCCAGCAGCTTATCCGGCCAGGGGATATGGGAGCAGTTCTTC.